This TCR beta chain was recorded in a study of cytomegalovirus exposure and HLA in healthy donors. Study summary: As an earlier analysis found, 150 million to 200 million T cells yielded 117 million unique TCR beta sequences. Findings of the study overall: The later analysis indicated that the majority of CMV-associated TCR beta chains appeared HLA-restricted. In vitro work confirmed that three CMV-associated chains recognize CMV antigens. Previously analyzed data showed that most TCR beta V segments were productive at a frequency of about 87% or about 30%.

60 Vbeta and 13 Jbeta primers were used in PCR. Only in-frame clones appear in the TCRdb table, and some are missing; sequencing was by immunoSEQ multiplex PCR. This repertoire shows about 83,000 clones, roughly 75% found once; its top ten account for around 3.9%. On this clone: What it binds is not known.

Trimming cost V 8 bases and J 9 bases; bases outside gene matches: 15. The CDR3 sequence is 14 residues long. Looked up from germline, CDR1 is LNHDA and CDR2 is SQIVND (reference sequence). This clonotype was obtained from a man in his sixties in good health and CMV-seronegative. The genes are TRBV19 and TRBJ1-1; 7 bases agree with TRBD1. The sample was PBMCs. The CDR3: CASGAGTDSRKAFF. As DNA, the CDR3 is TGTGCCAGTGGTGCCGGGACAGACTCGAGAAAAGCTTTCTTT.